Listed here is a single T cell receptor beta chain. This sample stems from a study of CD4+ T cells in melanoma. This table comes from immunoSEQ multiplex PCR, and its TCRdb copy is limited to in-frame clones, with some not included. The sample lists fewer than 55,000 clones; 89% were seen once. This CDR3 contains 14 residues. Germline V gene data show CDR1 as SQVTM and CDR2 as ANQGSEA. The V gene lost 5 bases and the J gene lost 5 bases, with 15 bases spanning the gap. The rearrangement uses TRBV29-1 and TRBJ2-2, with D maybe TRBD1 (6 bases). Source material: peripheral blood. The sequence derives from a human donor with melanoma. The CDR3 region is CSVSAQGLTGELFF. The CDR3 nucleotides read TGCAGCGTTTCCGCTCAGGGGTTGACCGGGGAGCTGTTTTTT.